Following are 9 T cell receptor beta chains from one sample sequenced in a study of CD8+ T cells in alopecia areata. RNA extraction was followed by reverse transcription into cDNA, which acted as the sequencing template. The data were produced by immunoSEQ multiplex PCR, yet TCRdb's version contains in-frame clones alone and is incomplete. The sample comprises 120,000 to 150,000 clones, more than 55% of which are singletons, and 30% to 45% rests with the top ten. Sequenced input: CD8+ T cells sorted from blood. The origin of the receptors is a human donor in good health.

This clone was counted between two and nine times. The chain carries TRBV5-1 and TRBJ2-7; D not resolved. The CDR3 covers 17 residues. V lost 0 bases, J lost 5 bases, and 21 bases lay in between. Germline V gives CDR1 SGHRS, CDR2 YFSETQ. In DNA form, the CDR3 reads TGCGCCAGCAGCTTGGTATTCGATTTTGGGCATCGGGACGAGCAGTACTTC. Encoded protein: CASSLVFDFGHRDEQYF.

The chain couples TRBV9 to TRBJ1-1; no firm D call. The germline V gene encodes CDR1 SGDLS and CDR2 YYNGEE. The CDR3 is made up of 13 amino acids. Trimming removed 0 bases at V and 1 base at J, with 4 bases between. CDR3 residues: CASSVGKNTEAFF. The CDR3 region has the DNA TGTGCCAGCAGCGTAGGTAAGAACACTGAAGCTTTCTTT.

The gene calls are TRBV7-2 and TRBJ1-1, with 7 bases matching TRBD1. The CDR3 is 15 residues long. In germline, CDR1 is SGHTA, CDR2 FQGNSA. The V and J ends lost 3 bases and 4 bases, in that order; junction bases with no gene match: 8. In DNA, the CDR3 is TGTGCCAGCAGCTTCTACAGGGGAGGTGGCACTGAAGCTTTCTTT. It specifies CASSFYRGGGTEAFF. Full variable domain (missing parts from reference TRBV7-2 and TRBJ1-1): GAGVSQSPSNKVTEKGKDVELRCDPISGHTALYWYRQSLGQGLEFLIYFQGNSAPDKSGLPSDRFSAERTGGSVSTLTIQRTQQEDSAVYLCASSFYRGGGTEAFFGQGTRLTVV.

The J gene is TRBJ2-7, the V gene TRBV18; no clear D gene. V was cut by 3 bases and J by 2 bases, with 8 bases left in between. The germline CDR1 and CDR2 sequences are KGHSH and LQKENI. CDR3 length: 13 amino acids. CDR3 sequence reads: CASSPPGAYEQYF. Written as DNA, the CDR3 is TGTGCCAGCTCACCCCCAGGAGCCTACGAGCAGTACTTC.

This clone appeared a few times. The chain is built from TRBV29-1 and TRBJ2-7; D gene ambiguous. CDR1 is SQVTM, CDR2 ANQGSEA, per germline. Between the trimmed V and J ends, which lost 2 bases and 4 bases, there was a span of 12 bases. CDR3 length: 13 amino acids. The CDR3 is CSVEKASGYEQYF. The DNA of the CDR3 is TGCAGCGTTGAAAAAGCCTCGGGTTACGAGCAGTACTTC.

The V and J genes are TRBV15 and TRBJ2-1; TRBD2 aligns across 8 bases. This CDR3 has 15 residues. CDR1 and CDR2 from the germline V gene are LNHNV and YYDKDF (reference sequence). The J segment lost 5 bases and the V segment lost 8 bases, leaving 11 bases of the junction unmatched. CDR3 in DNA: TGTGCCACCGTAAGCGGGGTACTAGCGGACAATGAGCAGTTCTTC. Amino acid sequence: CATVSGVLADNEQFF.

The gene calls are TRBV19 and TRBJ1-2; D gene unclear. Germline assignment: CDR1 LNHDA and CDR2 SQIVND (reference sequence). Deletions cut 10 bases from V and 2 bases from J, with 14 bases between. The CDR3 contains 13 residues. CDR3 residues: CATLNGQNYGYTF. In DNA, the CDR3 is TGTGCCACCCTGAACGGCCAAAACTATGGCTACACCTTC.

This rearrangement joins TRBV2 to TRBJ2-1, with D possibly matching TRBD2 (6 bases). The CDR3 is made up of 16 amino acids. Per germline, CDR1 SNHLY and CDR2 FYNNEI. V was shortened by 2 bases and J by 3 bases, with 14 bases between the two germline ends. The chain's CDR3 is CASSEIGTLGYNEQFF. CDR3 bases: TGTGCCAGCAGTGAAATCGGGACTCTCGGCTACAATGAGCAGTTCTTC.

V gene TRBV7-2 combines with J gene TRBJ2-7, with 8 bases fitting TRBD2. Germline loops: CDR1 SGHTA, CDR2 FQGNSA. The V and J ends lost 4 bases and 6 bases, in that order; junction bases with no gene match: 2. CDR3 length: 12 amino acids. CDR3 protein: CASSSGGGEQYF. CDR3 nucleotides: TGTGCCAGCAGCTCGGGAGGGGGCGAGCAGTACTTC.